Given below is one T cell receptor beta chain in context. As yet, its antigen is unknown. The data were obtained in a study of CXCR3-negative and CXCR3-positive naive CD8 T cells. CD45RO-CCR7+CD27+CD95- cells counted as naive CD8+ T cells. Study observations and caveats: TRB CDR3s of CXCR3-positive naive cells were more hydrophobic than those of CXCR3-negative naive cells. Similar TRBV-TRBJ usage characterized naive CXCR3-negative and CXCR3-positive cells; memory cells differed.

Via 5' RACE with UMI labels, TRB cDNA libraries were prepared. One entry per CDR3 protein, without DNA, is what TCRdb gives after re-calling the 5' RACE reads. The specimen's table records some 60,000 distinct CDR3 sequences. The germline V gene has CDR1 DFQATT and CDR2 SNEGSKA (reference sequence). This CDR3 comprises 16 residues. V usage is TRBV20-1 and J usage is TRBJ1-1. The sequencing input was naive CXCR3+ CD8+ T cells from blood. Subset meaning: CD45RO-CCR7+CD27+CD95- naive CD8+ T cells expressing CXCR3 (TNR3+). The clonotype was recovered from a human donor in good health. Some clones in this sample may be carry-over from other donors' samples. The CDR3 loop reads CSARDPGFGGSTEAFF.